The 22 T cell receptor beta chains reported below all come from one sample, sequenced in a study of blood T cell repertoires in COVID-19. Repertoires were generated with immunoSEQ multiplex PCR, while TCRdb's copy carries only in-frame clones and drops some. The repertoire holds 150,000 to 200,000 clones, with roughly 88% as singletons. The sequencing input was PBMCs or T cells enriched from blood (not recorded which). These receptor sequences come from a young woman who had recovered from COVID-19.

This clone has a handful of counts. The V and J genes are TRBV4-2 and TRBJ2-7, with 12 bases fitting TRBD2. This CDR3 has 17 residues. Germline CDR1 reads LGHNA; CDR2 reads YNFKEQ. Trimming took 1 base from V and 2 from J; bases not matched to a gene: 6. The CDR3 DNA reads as TGTGCCAGCAGCCAAGTGAGTCTAGCGGGAGGGACCTACGAGCAGTACTTC. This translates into CASSQVSLAGGTYEQYF.

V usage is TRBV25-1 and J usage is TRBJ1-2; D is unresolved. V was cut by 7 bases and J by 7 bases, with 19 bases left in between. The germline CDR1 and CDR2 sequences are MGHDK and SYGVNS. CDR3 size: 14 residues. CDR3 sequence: CASISNGVLGGYTF. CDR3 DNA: TGTGCCAGCATCAGCAACGGGGTTTTGGGTGGCTACACCTTC.

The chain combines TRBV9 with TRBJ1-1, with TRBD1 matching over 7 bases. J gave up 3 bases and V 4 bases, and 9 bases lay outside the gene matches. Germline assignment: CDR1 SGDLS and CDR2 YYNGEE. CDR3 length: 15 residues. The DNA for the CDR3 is TGTGCCAGCAGCCCAGGGGGGCCATGGGACACTGAAGCTTTCTTT. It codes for CASSPGGPWDTEAFF.

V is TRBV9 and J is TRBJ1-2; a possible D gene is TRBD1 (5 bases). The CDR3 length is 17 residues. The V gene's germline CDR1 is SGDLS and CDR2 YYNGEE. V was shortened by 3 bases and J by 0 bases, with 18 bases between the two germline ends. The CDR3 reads CASSAQAFPTANYGYTF. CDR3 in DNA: TGTGCCAGCAGCGCTCAAGCCTTCCCGACAGCTAACTATGGCTACACCTTC.

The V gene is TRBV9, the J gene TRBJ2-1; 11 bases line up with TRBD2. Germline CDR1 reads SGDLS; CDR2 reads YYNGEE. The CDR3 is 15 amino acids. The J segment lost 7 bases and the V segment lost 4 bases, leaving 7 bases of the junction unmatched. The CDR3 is CASSILAGAENEQFF. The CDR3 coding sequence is TGTGCCAGCAGCATACTAGCGGGGGCTGAAAATGAGCAGTTCTTC.

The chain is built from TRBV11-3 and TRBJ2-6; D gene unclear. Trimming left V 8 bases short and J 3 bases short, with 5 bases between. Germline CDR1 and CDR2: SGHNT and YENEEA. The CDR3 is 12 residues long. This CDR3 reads CASSFGANVLTF. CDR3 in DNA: TGTGCCAGCTCCTTTGGGGCCAACGTCCTGACTTTC. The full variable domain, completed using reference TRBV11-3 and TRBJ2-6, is EAGVVQSPRYKIIEKKQPVAFWCNPISGHNTLYWYLQNLGQGPELLIRYENEEAVDDSQLPKDRFSAERLKGVDSTLKIQPAELGDSAVYLCASSFGANVLTFGAGSRLTVL.

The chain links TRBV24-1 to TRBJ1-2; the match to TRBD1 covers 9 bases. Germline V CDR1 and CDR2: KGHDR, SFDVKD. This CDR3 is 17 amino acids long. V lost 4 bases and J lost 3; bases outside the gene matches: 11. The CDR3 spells CATSDTGTGYSDYGYTF. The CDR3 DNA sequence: TGTGCCACCAGTGACACCGGGACAGGGTACAGCGACTATGGCTACACCTTC.

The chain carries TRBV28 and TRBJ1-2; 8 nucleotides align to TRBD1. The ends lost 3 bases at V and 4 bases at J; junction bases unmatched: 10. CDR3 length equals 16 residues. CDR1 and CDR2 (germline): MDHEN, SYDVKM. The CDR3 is CASSFQWGQESYGYTF. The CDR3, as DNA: TGTGCCAGCAGTTTTCAGTGGGGACAGGAGTCCTATGGCTACACCTTC.

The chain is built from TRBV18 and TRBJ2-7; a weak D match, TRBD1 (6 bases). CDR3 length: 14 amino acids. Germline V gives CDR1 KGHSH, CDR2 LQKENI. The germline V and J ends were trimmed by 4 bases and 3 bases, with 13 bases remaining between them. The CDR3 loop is CASSLGQTGYEQYF. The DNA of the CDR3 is TGTGCCAGCTCACTTGGACAGACAGGCTACGAGCAGTACTTC. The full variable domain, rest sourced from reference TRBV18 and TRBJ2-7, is NAGVMQNPRHLVRRRGQEARLRCSPMKGHSHVYWYRQLPEEGLKFMVYLQKENIIDESGMPKERFSAEFPKEGPSILRIQQVVRGDSAAYFCASSLGQTGYEQYFGPGTRLTVT.

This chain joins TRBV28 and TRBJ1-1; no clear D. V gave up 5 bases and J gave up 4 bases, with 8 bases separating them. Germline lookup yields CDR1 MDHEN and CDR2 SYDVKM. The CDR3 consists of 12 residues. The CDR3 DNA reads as TGTGCCAGCAGTCAGGATGGCACTGAAGCTTTCTTT. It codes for CASSQDGTEAFF.

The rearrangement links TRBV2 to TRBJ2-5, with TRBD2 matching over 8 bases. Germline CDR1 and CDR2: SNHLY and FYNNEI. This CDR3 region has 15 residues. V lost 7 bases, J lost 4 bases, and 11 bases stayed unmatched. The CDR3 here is CASKSGSLLAETQYF. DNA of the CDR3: TGTGCCAGCAAAAGCGGGAGTCTTTTGGCAGAGACCCAGTACTTC.

In nucleotides, the CDR3 is TGTGCCAGCTCACCATGGGGGGGAGAAGGCACTGAAGCTTTCTTT. This sequence encodes CASSPWGGEGTEAFF. The rearrangement links TRBV18 to TRBJ1-1; perhaps TRBD1 as D (5 bases). CDR1 and CDR2 (germline): KGHSH, LQKENI. V lost 2 bases to trimming and J lost 4 bases, with 14 bases between them. The CDR3 consists of 15 residues.

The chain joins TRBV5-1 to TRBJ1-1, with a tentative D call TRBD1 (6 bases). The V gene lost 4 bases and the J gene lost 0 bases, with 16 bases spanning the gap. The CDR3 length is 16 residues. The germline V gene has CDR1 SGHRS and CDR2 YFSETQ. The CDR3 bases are TGCGCCAGCAGCCAGAAATGGACAGCCATGAACACTGAAGCTTTCTTT. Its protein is CASSQKWTAMNTEAFF.

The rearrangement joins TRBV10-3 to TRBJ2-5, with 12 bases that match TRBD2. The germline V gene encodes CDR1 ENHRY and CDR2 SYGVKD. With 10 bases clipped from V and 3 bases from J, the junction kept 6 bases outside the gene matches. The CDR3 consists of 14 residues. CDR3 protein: CATRTSGVEETQYF. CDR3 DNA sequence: TGTGCCACCCGGACTAGCGGGGTTGAAGAGACCCAGTACTTC.

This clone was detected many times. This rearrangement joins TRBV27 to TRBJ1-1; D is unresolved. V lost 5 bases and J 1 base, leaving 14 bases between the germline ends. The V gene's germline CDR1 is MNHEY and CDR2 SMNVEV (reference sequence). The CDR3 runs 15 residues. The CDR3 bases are TGTGCCAGCAGTGGGCCCGCGAATAGGAACACTGAAGCTTTCTTT. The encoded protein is CASSGPANRNTEAFF.

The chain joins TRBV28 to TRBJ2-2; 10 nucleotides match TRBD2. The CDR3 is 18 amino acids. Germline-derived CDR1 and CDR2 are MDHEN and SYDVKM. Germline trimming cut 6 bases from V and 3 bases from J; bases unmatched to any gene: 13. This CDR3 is CASSNRGGLASYTGELFF. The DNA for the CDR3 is TGTGCCAGCAGCAACCGGGGGGGACTAGCGTCCTACACCGGGGAGCTGTTTTTT.

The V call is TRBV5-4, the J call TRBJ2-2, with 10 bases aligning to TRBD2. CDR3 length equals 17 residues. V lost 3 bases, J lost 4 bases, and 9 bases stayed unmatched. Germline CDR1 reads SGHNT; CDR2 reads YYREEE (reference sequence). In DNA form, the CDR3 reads TGTGCCAGCAGCTCACAAAGCGGGAGGGCCTCCACCGGGGAGCTGTTTTTT. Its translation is CASSSQSGRASTGELFF.

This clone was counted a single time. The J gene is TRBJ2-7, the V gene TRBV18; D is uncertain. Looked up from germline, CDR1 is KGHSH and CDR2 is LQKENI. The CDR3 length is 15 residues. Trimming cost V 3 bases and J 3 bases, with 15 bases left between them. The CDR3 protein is CASSPGRTNFYEQYF. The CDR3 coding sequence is TGTGCCAGCTCACCGGGCAGAACAAATTTCTACGAGCAGTACTTC.

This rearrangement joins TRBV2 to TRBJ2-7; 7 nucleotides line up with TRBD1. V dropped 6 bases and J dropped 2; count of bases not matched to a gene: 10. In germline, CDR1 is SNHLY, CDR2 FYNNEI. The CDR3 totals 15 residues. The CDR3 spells CASSPGQRETYEQYF. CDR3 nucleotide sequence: TGTGCCAGCAGCCCGGGACAGAGGGAGACCTACGAGCAGTACTTC.

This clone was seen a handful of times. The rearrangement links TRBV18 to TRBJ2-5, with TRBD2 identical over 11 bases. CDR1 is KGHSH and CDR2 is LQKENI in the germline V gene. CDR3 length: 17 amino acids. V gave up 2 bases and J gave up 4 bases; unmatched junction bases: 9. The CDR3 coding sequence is TGTGCCAGCTCACCAACTAGCGGGGGACCAATCGGAGAGACCCAGTACTTC. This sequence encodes CASSPTSGGPIGETQYF.

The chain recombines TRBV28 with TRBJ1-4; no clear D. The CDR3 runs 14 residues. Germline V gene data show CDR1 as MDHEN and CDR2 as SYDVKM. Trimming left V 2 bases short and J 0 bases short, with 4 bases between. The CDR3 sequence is CASSLQATNEKLFF. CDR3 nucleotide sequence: TGTGCCAGCAGTTTACAGGCAACTAATGAAAAACTGTTTTTT.

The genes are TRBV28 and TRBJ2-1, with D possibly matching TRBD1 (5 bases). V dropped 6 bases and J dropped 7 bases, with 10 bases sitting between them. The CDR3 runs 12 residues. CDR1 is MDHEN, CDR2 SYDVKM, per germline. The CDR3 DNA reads TGTGCCAGCAGGGGGCTAGGGAATGAGCAGTTCTTC. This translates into CASRGLGNEQFF.